These 26 T cell receptor beta chains share one sample of origin, sequenced in a study of blood T cell repertoires in COVID-19. This table comes from immunoSEQ multiplex PCR, and its TCRdb copy is limited to in-frame clones, with some not included. The sample includes some 420,000 clones, 80% to 90% seen only once; the top ten take 0.95% to 1.2%. The sequenced material came from PBMCs or T cells enriched from blood (not recorded which). These receptors all stem from a man between 25 and 39 years old who had recovered from COVID-19.

The chain joins TRBV6-5 to TRBJ2-1; 7 nucleotides line up with TRBD1. CDR1 and CDR2 (germline): MNHEY, SVGAGI. The CDR3 is 13 residues long. V gave up 6 bases and J gave up 7 bases; unmatched junction bases: 6. In DNA form, the CDR3 reads TGTGCCAGCAGGCCAGGACAGGTAAATGAGCAGTTCTTC. The encoded protein is CASRPGQVNEQFF.

The chain links TRBV19 to TRBJ1-5; a possible D gene is TRBD1 (5 bases). This CDR3 comprises 18 residues. CDR1 is LNHDA and CDR2 is SQIVND in the germline V gene (reference sequence). V was trimmed by 0 bases and J by 2 bases, leaving 17 bases between them. CDR3 loop: CASSIDLQGGRGNQPQHF. The CDR3 bases are TGTGCCAGTAGTATAGATCTCCAGGGCGGAAGGGGCAATCAGCCCCAGCATTTT. The variable domain in full, completed from reference TRBV19 and TRBJ1-5, reads DGGITQSPKYLFRKEGQNVTLSCEQNLNHDAMYWYRQDPGQGLRLIYYSQIVNDFQKGDIAEGYSVSREKKESFPLTVTSAQKNPTAFYLCASSIDLQGGRGNQPQHFGDGTRLSIL.

The chain is built from TRBV12-5 and TRBJ2-7; tentatively, D is TRBD1 (5 bases). CDR1 is LGHNT and CDR2 is FRNRAP in the germline V gene. V lost 3 bases and J lost 1, with 22 bases in between. The CDR3 is made up of 18 amino acids. The CDR3 sequence is CASGFAIKDSRSSYEQYF. CDR3 nucleotide sequence: TGTGCTAGTGGTTTCGCTATAAAAGACAGCCGATCGTCCTACGAGCAGTACTTC. Using reference TRBV12-5 and TRBJ2-7 for the parts outside the CDR3, the full variable domain is DARVTQTPRHKVTEMGQEVTMRCQPILGHNTVFWYRQTMMQGLELLAYFRNRAPLDDSGMPKDRFSAEMPDATLATLKIQPSEPRDSAVYFCASGFAIKDSRSSYEQYFGPGTRLTVT.

V is TRBV27 and J is TRBJ2-7; tentatively, D is TRBD1 (5 bases). The CDR3 length is 14 residues. Trimming left V 6 bases short and J 0 bases short, with 12 bases between. Looked up from germline, CDR1 is MNHEY and CDR2 is SMNVEV (reference sequence). Here the CDR3 DNA reads TGTGCCAGCAGCCCCAGGGCCTACTCCTACGAGCAGTACTTC. This gives the protein CASSPRAYSYEQYF.

For this clone: This same CDR3 is encoded by further DNA sequences in the sample. V gene TRBV18 combines with J gene TRBJ1-1; D is unclear. There are 14 residues in the CDR3. V lost 6 bases, J lost 0 bases, and 11 bases lay in between. The germline CDR1 and CDR2 sequences are KGHSH and LQKENI. The CDR3 DNA follows: TGTGCCAGCTCCCCGCCAGGAATGAACACTGAAGCTTTCTTT. Translation: CASSPPGMNTEAFF.

The J gene is TRBJ1-2, the V gene TRBV15; no clear D gene. The CDR3 loop spans 15 amino acids. V lost 0 bases and J lost 9, with 17 bases in between. In germline, CDR1 is LNHNV, CDR2 YYDKDF (reference sequence). CDR3 nucleotides: TGTGCCACCAGCAGAGATCAAGGCTACGGGTTACGCTACACCTTC. This sequence encodes CATSRDQGYGLRYTF.

The chain has TRBV4-2 and TRBJ1-3, with a weak D call TRBD1 (5 bases). The CDR3 is 17 residues long. Germline assignment: CDR1 LGHNA and CDR2 YNFKEQ. V was clipped by 0 bases and J by 0 bases, with 12 bases between them. This chain's CDR3 is CASSQDVGQLSGNTIYF. The CDR3 region has the DNA TGTGCCAGCAGCCAAGACGTGGGGCAGCTCTCTGGAAACACCATATATTTT.

The rearrangement joins TRBV6-5 to TRBJ2-2; possible D gene TRBD1, 5 bases. Trimming shortened V by 8 bases and J by 0 bases, and 10 bases separated the two germline ends. This CDR3 spans 14 amino acids. Germline CDR1 MNHEY, CDR2 SVGAGI. CDR3 sequence: CASVGQANTGELFF. The CDR3 DNA reads as TGTGCCAGCGTGGGGCAGGCGAACACCGGGGAGCTGTTTTTT.

This chain uses TRBV5-4 with TRBJ1-1; D remains ambiguous. The CDR3 is made up of 14 amino acids. Per germline, CDR1 SGHNT and CDR2 YYREEE (reference sequence). Trimming left V 4 bases short and J 6 bases short, with 16 bases between. The CDR3 region is CASSTARDLAEAFF. The CDR3 DNA reads TGTGCCAGCAGCACCGCGAGGGATTTGGCTGAAGCTTTCTTT.

The J gene is TRBJ1-3, the V gene TRBV7-2; 9 bases line up with TRBD1. The V and J ends lost 3 bases and 5 bases, in that order; junction bases with no gene match: 5. CDR1 is SGHTA, CDR2 FQGNSA, per germline. The CDR3 consists of 15 residues. The CDR3 DNA follows: TGTGCCAGCAGCTTCCTCGGGACAGGGCGAAACACCATATATTTT. Translated, it gives CASSFLGTGRNTIYF. The variable domain in full, completed from reference TRBV7-2 and TRBJ1-3, reads GAGVSQSPSNKVTEKGKDVELRCDPISGHTALYWYRQSLGQGLEFLIYFQGNSAPDKSGLPSDRFSAERTGGSVSTLTIQRTQQEDSAVYLCASSFLGTGRNTIYFGEGSWLTVV.

This chain uses TRBV5-1 with TRBJ2-1; D is possibly TRBD1 (5 bases). CDR1 SGHRS and CDR2 YFSETQ come from the germline V gene. Trimming shortened V by 7 bases and J by 0 bases, and 11 bases separated the two germline ends. The CDR3 has 14 residues. DNA for the CDR3: TGCGCCAGCTCGGAACAGGCCTCCTACAATGAGCAGTTCTTC. As protein: CASSEQASYNEQFF.

This rearrangement joins TRBV28 to TRBJ2-7; the D gene is possibly TRBD1 (6 bases). Germline lookup yields CDR1 MDHEN and CDR2 SYDVKM. The V gene lost 5 bases and the J gene lost 2 bases, with 10 bases spanning the gap. The CDR3 runs to 13 residues. The CDR3 is CASSPDRPYEQYF. The CDR3 DNA is TGTGCCAGCAGTCCCGACAGGCCCTACGAGCAGTACTTC.

The rearrangement uses TRBV3-1 (or the pseudogene TRBV3-2) and TRBJ2-5, with TRBD2 as a possible D gene (6 bases). Germline V gene data show CDR1 as LGHDT and CDR2 as YNNKEL (reference sequence). With 4 bases removed from V and 5 bases from J, the gap between germline ends came to 17 bases. This CDR3 spans 15 amino acids. The chain's CDR3 is CASSLFGGGGETQYF. For the CDR3, the DNA is TGTGCCAGCAGCCTTTTTGGGGGAGGCGGGGAGACCCAGTACTTC.

The V gene is TRBV28, the J gene TRBJ1-5; D uncertain. Germline V gene sequence: CDR1 MDHEN, CDR2 SYDVKM. The CDR3 spans 14 residues. V was trimmed by 5 bases and J by 9 bases, leaving 17 bases between them. The CDR3 DNA reads as TGTGCCAGCAGTCCGGAGAGATCGGAGAGGCCCCAGCATTTT. Its translation is CASSPERSERPQHF.

V is TRBV28 and J is TRBJ2-7, with D perhaps TRBD2 (5 bases). This CDR3 spans 11 amino acids. V lost 3 bases and J lost 6, with 6 bases in between. CDR1 is MDHEN, CDR2 SYDVKM, per germline. CDR3 region: CASSLGSEQYF. CDR3 coding DNA: TGTGCCAGCAGTTTGGGGAGCGAGCAGTACTTC.

This chain uses TRBV29-1 with TRBJ1-1; D is perhaps TRBD1 (5 bases). V was shortened by 1 base and J by 4 bases, with 19 bases between the two germline ends. Germline V gene sequence: CDR1 SQVTM, CDR2 ANQGSEA. The CDR3 extends over 16 amino acids. The CDR3 spells CSVEGVVGASFTEAFF. In DNA, the CDR3 is TGCAGCGTTGAAGGGGTCGTAGGGGCCTCTTTCACTGAAGCTTTCTTT.

The CDR3 nucleotides read TGTGCCAGCTCACAAGGGACAGGGTCTGAGGAGCAGTTCTTC. Protein product: CASSQGTGSEEQFF. The V gene is TRBV18, the J gene TRBJ2-1, with 9 bases fitting TRBD1. Germline V lookup: CDR1 KGHSH, CDR2 LQKENI. Trimming removed 4 bases from V and 10 bases from J; junction bases left unmatched: 8. The CDR3 runs to 14 residues. The whole variable domain, filled in from reference TRBV18 and TRBJ2-1, reads NAGVMQNPRHLVRRRGQEARLRCSPMKGHSHVYWYRQLPEEGLKFMVYLQKENIIDESGMPKERFSAEFPKEGPSILRIQQVVRGDSAAYFCASSQGTGSEEQFFGPGTRLTVL.

Details on this clone: The same CDR3 arises from other DNA sequences in this sample as well. V gene TRBV28 combines with J gene TRBJ2-7, with 9 bases identical to TRBD1. This CDR3 region has 15 residues. Per the germline V gene, CDR1 is MDHEN and CDR2 is SYDVKM. The junction had 6 bases not matched to a gene; V was cut back by 5 bases and J by 1 base. The CDR3 bases are TGTGCCAGCAGTCCTCCCGGGACAGGGTCCTACGAGCAGTACTTC. Protein: CASSPPGTGSYEQYF.

J is TRBJ1-2 and V is TRBV3-1 (or the pseudogene TRBV3-2), with a possible D match to TRBD1 (6 bases). V was cut by 6 bases and J by 7 bases, with 15 bases left in between. CDR3 length: 13 residues. The germline V gene encodes CDR1 LGHDT and CDR2 YNNKEL (reference sequence). The CDR3 reads CASSPDRRGGYTF. CDR3 nucleotide sequence: TGTGCCAGCAGTCCAGACAGGAGAGGTGGCTACACCTTC.

The rearrangement joins TRBV3-1 (or the pseudogene TRBV3-2) to TRBJ2-1; no firm D call. The length of the CDR3 is 12 residues. The germline gives CDR1 LGHDT, CDR2 YNNKEL (reference sequence). The V end was cut by 5 bases, the J end by 3 bases, with 5 bases between. The CDR3 DNA reads TGTGCCAGCAGCTCCCACTACAATGAGCAGTTCTTC. Protein sequence: CASSSHYNEQFF.

The chain links TRBV3-1 (or the pseudogene TRBV3-2) to TRBJ1-4; weak D call: TRBD1 (5 bases). V was clipped by 4 bases and J by 8 bases, with 23 bases between them. Germline V gene data show CDR1 as LGHDT and CDR2 as YNNKEL (reference sequence). The CDR3 runs to 17 residues. CDR3 sequence reads: CASSPGRVTGSGEKLFF. In DNA form, the CDR3 reads TGTGCCAGCAGCCCTGGAAGGGTCACAGGCAGTGGGGAAAAACTGTTTTTT.

J is TRBJ1-3 and V is TRBV3-1 (or the pseudogene TRBV3-2); D not resolved. Germline assignment: CDR1 LGHDT and CDR2 YNNKEL (reference sequence). This CDR3 is 15 amino acids long. Trimming pared 1 base from V and 2 bases from J, leaving 9 bases between. This CDR3 is CASSQAEVPGNTIYF. The CDR3 DNA reads TGTGCCAGCAGCCAAGCAGAGGTGCCTGGAAACACCATATATTTT.

This rearrangement joins TRBV2 to TRBJ2-5, with TRBD2 matching 9 bases. The CDR3 loop spans 15 amino acids. Unmatched junction bases numbered 8, after V lost 4 bases and J lost 5 bases. Per the germline V gene, CDR1 is SNHLY and CDR2 is FYNNEI. DNA of the CDR3: TGTGCCAGCAGTGTGCTAGCGGGAAGCGGTGAGACCCAGTACTTC. As protein: CASSVLAGSGETQYF.

This chain uses TRBV28 with TRBJ1-4, with D perhaps matching TRBD1 (5 bases). V dropped 11 bases and J dropped 3 bases, with 10 bases sitting between them. This CDR3 is 12 amino acids long. The germline CDR1 and CDR2 sequences are MDHEN and SYDVKM. As DNA, the CDR3 is TGTGCCGGGGGGGGAGCTAATGAAAAACTGTTTTTT. The encoded protein is CAGGGANEKLFF. Full variable domain (outside the CDR3, taken from reference TRBV28 and TRBJ1-4): DVKVTQSSRYLVKRTGEKVFLECVQDMDHENMFWYRQDPGLGLRLIYFSYDVKMKEKGDIPEGYSVSREKKERFSLILESASTNQTSMYLCAGGGANEKLFFGSGTQLSVL.

This clone was observed once. V and J are TRBV9 and TRBJ2-3, with 10 nucleotides matching TRBD2. The germline V gene encodes CDR1 SGDLS and CDR2 YYNGEE. V shed 1 base, J shed 2 bases, and the junction held 4 bases outside the gene matches. There are 16 residues in the CDR3. In DNA form, the CDR3 reads TGTGCCAGCAGCGTACAAGCGGGAGGGGTCACAGATACGCAGTATTTT. Translation gives CASSVQAGGVTDTQYF.

The chain has TRBV19 and TRBJ1-5; 10 nucleotides match TRBD1. V shed 1 base and J 1 base; nucleotides not matched to a gene: 1. The germline CDR1 and CDR2 sequences are LNHDA and SQIVND (reference sequence). The CDR3 extends over 16 amino acids. The CDR3, as DNA: TGTGCCAGTAGTATAGGGACAGGGGGAAGCAATCAGCCCCAGCATTTT. Protein product: CASSIGTGGSNQPQHF. The whole variable domain, remainder taken from reference TRBV19 and TRBJ1-5, is DGGITQSPKYLFRKEGQNVTLSCEQNLNHDAMYWYRQDPGQGLRLIYYSQIVNDFQKGDIAEGYSVSREKKESFPLTVTSAQKNPTAFYLCASSIGTGGSNQPQHFGDGTRLSIL.